What follows describes a single T cell receptor beta chain. The sample belongs to a study of blood T cell repertoires in COVID-19. Assay used: immunoSEQ multiplex PCR; TCRdb lists only in-frame clones, some missing. The repertoire holds approximately 250,000 clones, less than 90% seen once, with about 5% in the top ten. V lost 5 bases and J 2 bases, leaving 12 bases between the germline ends. The CDR3 is 14 amino acids. CDR1 is LGHDT and CDR2 is YNNKEL in the germline V gene (reference sequence). Sequenced: peripheral blood. V gene TRBV3-1 (or the pseudogene TRBV3-2) combines with J gene TRBJ1-2; the D is unclear. This TCR was sampled from a man aged 55-75 years who had recovered from COVID-19. CDR3 nucleotide sequence: TGTGCCAGCAGCGCAAGCTTACAGAACTATGGCTACACCTTC. This encodes CASSASLQNYGYTF.